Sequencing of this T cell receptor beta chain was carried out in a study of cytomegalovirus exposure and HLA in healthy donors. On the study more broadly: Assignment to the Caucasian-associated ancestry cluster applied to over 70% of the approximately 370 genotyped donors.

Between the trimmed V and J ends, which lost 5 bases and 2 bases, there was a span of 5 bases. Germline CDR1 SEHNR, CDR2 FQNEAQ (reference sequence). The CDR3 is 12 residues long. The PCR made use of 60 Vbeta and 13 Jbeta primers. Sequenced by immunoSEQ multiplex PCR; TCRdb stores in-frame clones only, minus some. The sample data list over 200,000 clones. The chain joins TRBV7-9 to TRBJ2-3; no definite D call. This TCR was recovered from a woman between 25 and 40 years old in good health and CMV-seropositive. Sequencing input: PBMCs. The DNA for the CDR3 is TGTGCCAGCAGCCCTCCCACAGATACGCAGTATTTT. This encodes CASSPPTDTQYF.